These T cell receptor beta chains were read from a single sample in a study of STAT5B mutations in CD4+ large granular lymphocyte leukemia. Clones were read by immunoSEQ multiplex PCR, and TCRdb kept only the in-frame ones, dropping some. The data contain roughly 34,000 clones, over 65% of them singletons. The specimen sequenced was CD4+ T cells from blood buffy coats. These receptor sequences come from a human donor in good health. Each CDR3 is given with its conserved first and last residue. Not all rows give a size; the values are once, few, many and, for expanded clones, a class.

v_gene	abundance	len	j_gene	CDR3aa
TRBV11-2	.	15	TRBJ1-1	CASSLQGRVNTEAFF
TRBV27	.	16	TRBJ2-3	CASRRLSQGITDTQYF
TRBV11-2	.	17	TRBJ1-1	CASSRGRGFERDTEAFF
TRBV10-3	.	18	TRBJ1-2	CAISASPGTGSSNYGYTF
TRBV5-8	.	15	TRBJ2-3	CASSLAGVKEYTQYF
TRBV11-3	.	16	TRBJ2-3	CASSFGLAGSTDTQYF
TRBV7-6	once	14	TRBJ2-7	CASSTAGRGYEQYF
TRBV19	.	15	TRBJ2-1	CASSRLAGEYNEQFF
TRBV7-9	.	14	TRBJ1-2	CASTTPGVNYGYTF
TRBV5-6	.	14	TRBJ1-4	CASSLRGLGEKLFF
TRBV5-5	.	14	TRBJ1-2	CASSWGQGAYGYTF
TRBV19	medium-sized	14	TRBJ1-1	CASRPPPTGTEAFF
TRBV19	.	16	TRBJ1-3	CASRLGTLFSGNTIYF
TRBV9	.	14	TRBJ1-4	CASSVTAQNEKLFF
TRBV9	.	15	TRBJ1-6	CASSRQAALQETLHF
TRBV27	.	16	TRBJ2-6	CASSLAGASGANVLTF
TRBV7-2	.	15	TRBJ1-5	CASSPTGVGNQPQHF
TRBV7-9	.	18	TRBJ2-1	CASSLEGISGRRFNEQFF
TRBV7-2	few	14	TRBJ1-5	CAVSGQGPNQPQHF
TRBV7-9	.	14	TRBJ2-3	CASSGQGSADTQYF
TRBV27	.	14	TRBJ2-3	CASRTMNRVDTQYF
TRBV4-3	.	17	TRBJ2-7	CASSPYTGNQGAYEQYF
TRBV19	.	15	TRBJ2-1	CASSIIAGLYNEQFF
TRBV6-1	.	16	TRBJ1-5	CASSEFGGLNNQPQHF
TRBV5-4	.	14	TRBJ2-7	CASSQGTSSYEQYF
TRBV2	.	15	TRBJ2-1	CASNSRLAAYNEQFF
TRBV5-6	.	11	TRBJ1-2	CASSLGFGYTF
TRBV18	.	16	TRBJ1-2	CASSPPPGQGAYGYTF
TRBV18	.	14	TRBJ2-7	CASSPTGQPYEQYF
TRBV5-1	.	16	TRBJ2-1	CASSLAAPGQGDEQFF
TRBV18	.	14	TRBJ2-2	CASSPDRGTGELFF
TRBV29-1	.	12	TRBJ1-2	CSGETGGYGYTF
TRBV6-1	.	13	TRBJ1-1	CASTYRAIAEAFF
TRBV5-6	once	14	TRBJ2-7	CASSFGQGVYEQYF
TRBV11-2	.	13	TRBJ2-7	CASSLGTGGEQYF
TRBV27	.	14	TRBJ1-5	CASGRVQGNQPQHF
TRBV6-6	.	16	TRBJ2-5	CASSPTGGGPQETQYF
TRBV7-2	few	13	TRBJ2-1	CASSLVGRDEQFF
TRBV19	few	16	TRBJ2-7	CASSRQGQGAGYEQYF
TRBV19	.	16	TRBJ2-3	CASSPLDRVSTDTQYF
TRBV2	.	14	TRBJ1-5	CASSTDGANQPQHF
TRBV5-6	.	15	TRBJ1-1	CASGTPNLAGSEAFF